What follows is one TCR beta chain and its context. This CDR3 is also generated by other DNA sequences in the sample. The assay used deep level. Per sorted-subset replicate PCR, input was about 180 ng DNA, representing about 29,000 T cell genomes. Assay used: immunoSEQ multiplex PCR; TCRdb lists only in-frame clones, some missing. The data hold about 2.2 million clones, with 93% observed a single time. Trimming took 0 bases from V and 4 from J, leaving 4 bases between them. Germline V gives CDR1 MGHRA, CDR2 YSYEKL. This CDR3 spans 12 amino acids. The data are from a study of shared clonotypes between healthy human individuals. Cells designated naive CD8 were CD45RO-negative and were positively selected for CCR7, with terminally differentiated effector memory CD45RA+ cells excluded.

Material: naive CD8+ T cells from PBMCs. The gene calls are TRBV4-1 and TRBJ2-7; D gene unclear. This TCR derives from a man between 18 and 29 years old in good health. Some clones in this sample may be carry-over from other donors' samples. The CDR3 DNA follows: TGCGCCAGCAGCCAAGACGGTTACGAGCAGTACTTC. Translated: CASSQDGYEQYF.